These 29 T cell receptor beta chains share one sample of origin, sequenced in a study of molecular identifiers for immune sequencing clone quantification. TCRdb reprocessed the PCR reads with MiXCR, giving one entry per CDR3 protein. This repertoire shows about 320,000 distinct CDR3 sequences, roughly 23% found once; its top ten account for 0.7% to 0.9%. What was sequenced was naive CD8+ T cells from blood, with Jurkat cell RNA spiked in. Sample subset: FACS-sorted CD8+CD4-CCR7+CD45RA+ naive T cells. The source is a human donor in good health. Some libraries in this study had Jurkat cell RNA spiked in.

This clonotype was seen at least ten times. CDR3 bases: TGTGCCAGCAGTTACTCTAATAGCGGGGCCACAGATACGCAGTATTTT. It codes for CASSYSNSGATDTQYF. The chain uses TRBV6-5 and TRBJ2-3, with 8 bases fitting TRBD2. CDR1 and CDR2 from the germline V gene are MNHEY and SVGAGI. The CDR3 runs 16 residues. With 0 bases clipped from V and 2 bases from J, the junction kept 4 bases outside the gene matches.

As for this clonotype: It may be a read error: a sequence one base away is much more abundant. The V call is TRBV11-2, the J call TRBJ1-2, with a weak D call TRBD1 (6 bases). The CDR3 covers 12 residues. Germline CDR1 reads SGHAT; CDR2 reads FQNNGV. CDR3 nucleotides: TGTGCCAGCAGCTTACTGGGGGCTGGCTACATCTTC. It translates to CASSLLGAGYIF.

Details on this clonotype: Since a much larger clone is just one base distant, this may be a read error. The rearrangement joins TRBV25-1 to TRBJ1-4, with a possible D match to TRBD1 (5 bases). The CDR3 is made up of 15 amino acids. Germline V gives CDR1 MGHDK, CDR2 SYGVNS. The CDR3 here is CASSELEGLAEKLLF. The CDR3 DNA reads TGTGCCAGCAGTGAATTAGAGGGGCTGGCAGAAAAACTGCTTTTT.

V and J are TRBV4-3 and TRBJ1-5; D is unclear. The CDR3 has 17 amino acids. V was cut by 0 bases and J by 2 bases, with 14 bases left in between. Germline assignment: CDR1 LGHNA and CDR2 YSLEER. The CDR3 here is CASSQDTGDRGNQPQHF. In nucleotides, the CDR3 is TGCGCCAGCAGCCAAGATACCGGGGATAGGGGCAATCAGCCCCAGCATTTT.

This clonotype was recorded at least ten times. V usage is TRBV28 and J usage is TRBJ1-4, with D perhaps TRBD1 (6 bases). V lost 5 bases to trimming and J lost 4 bases, with 14 bases between them. Germline CDR1 is MDHEN and CDR2 is SYDVKM. The CDR3 runs to 15 residues. CDR3 sequence (DNA): TGTGCCAGCAGTCCCTCGGGGGGCTATAATGAAAAACTGTTTTTT. It codes for CASSPSGGYNEKLFF. Together with reference TRBV28 and TRBJ1-4, the CDR3 gives the full variable domain: DVKVTQSSRYLVKRTGEKVFLECVQDMDHENMFWYRQDPGLGLRLIYFSYDVKMKEKGDIPEGYSVSREKKERFSLILESASTNQTSMYLCASSPSGGYNEKLFFGSGTQLSVL.

This clonotype was recorded many times. V is TRBV24-1 and J is TRBJ2-2; no firm D call. Trimming pared 5 bases from V and 3 bases from J, leaving 21 bases between. This CDR3 region has 18 residues. Germline V CDR1 and CDR2: KGHDR, SFDVKD. CDR3 nucleotides: TGTGCCACCAGTGGGTCGAGGTCGGTCCGGTTGGACACCGGGGAGCTGTTTTTT. This translates into CATSGSRSVRLDTGELFF.

In its sample, this clonotype was seen many times. The rearrangement links TRBV5-1 to TRBJ1-1; 8 bases fit TRBD1. Germline-derived CDR1 and CDR2 are SGHRS and YFSETQ. The trim removed 7 bases at V and 5 bases at J, leaving 4 bases unmatched. CDR3 size: 12 residues. The CDR3 region is CASRNRGTEAFF. CDR3 DNA sequence: TGCGCCAGCCGGAACAGGGGGACTGAAGCTTTCTTT.

This clonotype was seen at least ten times. The chain carries TRBV25-1 and TRBJ2-7; D is unclear. CDR3 size: 14 residues. V lost 1 base to trimming and J lost 7 bases, with 14 bases between them. CDR1 is MGHDK and CDR2 is SYGVNS in the germline V gene. The CDR3 here is CASSEWERLGEQYF. CDR3 coding DNA: TGTGCCAGCAGTGAATGGGAACGGCTTGGAGAGCAGTACTTC.

For this clonotype: A much more abundant neighbour one base away suggests this may be a read error. This sequence joins TRBV5-1 and TRBJ2-3; 13 bases fit TRBD2. Germline V lookup: CDR1 SGHRS, CDR2 YFSETQ. The length of the CDR3 is 18 residues. V shed 0 bases, J shed 2 bases, and the junction held 6 bases outside the gene matches. The CDR3 sequence: CASSLVLLAGGLTDTQYF. In DNA form, the CDR3 reads TGCGCCAGCAGCTTGGTCCTACTAGCGGGGGGGCTCACAGATACGCAGTATTTT.

There are many counts of this clonotype. The chain uses TRBV6-1 and TRBJ2-1, with 9 bases that match TRBD2. The trim removed 2 bases at V and 4 bases at J, leaving 3 bases unmatched. The CDR3 has 15 amino acids. Germline values: CDR1 MNHNS, CDR2 SASEGT. CDR3: CASSELAGEYNEQFF. In DNA form, the CDR3 reads TGTGCCAGCAGTGAATTAGCGGGAGAGTACAATGAGCAGTTCTTC.

In the case of this clonotype: This may stem from a read error, because a much larger clone lies one nucleotide away. The rearrangement links TRBV5-6 to TRBJ1-6; D uncertain. CDR1 is SGHDT, CDR2 YYEEEE, per germline. V lost 0 bases to trimming and J lost 7 bases, with 8 bases between them. This CDR3 is 14 amino acids long. CDR3 nucleotide sequence: TGTGCCAGCAGCTTGGACAGTTCGAATTCACCCCTCCACTTT. Translated: CASSLDSSNSPLHF. Looking up the rest from reference TRBV5-6 and TRBJ1-6 gives the full variable domain: DAGVTQSPTHLIKTRGQQVTLRCSPKSGHDTVSWYQQALGQGPQFIFQYYEEEERQRGNFPDRFSGHQFPNYSSELNVNALLLGDSALYLCASSLDSSNSPLHFGNGTRLTVT.

This clonotype was detected a few times. Here the CDR3 DNA reads TGCGCCAGCAGCCAGATGAGCGGGACAGAGACCCAGTACTTC. It yields the protein CASSQMSGTETQYF. The chain combines TRBV4-3 with TRBJ2-5; 7 positions agree with TRBD2. Germline V gene data show CDR1 as LGHNA and CDR2 as YSLEER. CDR3 size: 14 residues. Trimming at V came to 3 bases and at J to 4 bases, leaving 5 bases not matched to a gene.

This clonotype was counted many times. The chain joins TRBV3-1 to TRBJ2-7; D is undetermined. Looked up from germline, CDR1 is LGHDT and CDR2 is YNNKEL (reference sequence). Trimming took 1 base from V and 0 from J, leaving 10 bases between them. This CDR3 contains 15 residues. CDR3 DNA: TGTGCCAGCAGCCAAGGGACGGTCCCCTCCTACGAGCAGTACTTC. It codes for CASSQGTVPSYEQYF.

To note about this clonotype: One base away lies a much larger clone, so this may be a sequencing read error. The V and J genes are TRBV6-2 or TRBV6-3 and TRBJ1-5; D is possibly TRBD1 (6 bases). The CDR3 runs 15 residues. The V gene's germline CDR1 is MNHEY and CDR2 SVGEGT. V lost 9 bases, J lost 2 bases, and 17 bases lay in between. The CDR3 protein is CASLGGVSGNQPQHF. The CDR3 nucleotides are TGTGCCAGTCTGGGGGGCGTTAGTGGCAATCAGCCCCAGCATTTT.

With respect to this clonotype: This clone may be a read error of a much larger clone one base away. The chain links TRBV7-9 to TRBJ1-2, with D unresolved. Per the germline V gene, CDR1 is SEHNR and CDR2 is FQNEAQ (reference sequence). The CDR3 loop spans 14 amino acids. For the CDR3, the DNA is TGTGCCTGCAGCTTAGTAACCCCTAACTATGGCTACACCTTC. Encoded protein: CACSLVTPNYGYTF.

This clonotype was picked up many times. The rearrangement links TRBV2 to TRBJ1-1; D remains ambiguous. This CDR3 is built from 14 residues. Germline lookup yields CDR1 SNHLY and CDR2 FYNNEI. With 7 bases removed from V and 0 bases from J, the gap between germline ends came to 12 bases. DNA of the CDR3: TGTGCCAGCAAGACGGGCTACATGAACACTGAAGCTTTCTTT. Protein sequence: CASKTGYMNTEAFF.

As to this clonotype: Since a much larger clone is just one base distant, this may be a read error. This chain uses TRBV19 with TRBJ2-4; no clear D. This CDR3 is 13 amino acids long. The germline V gene encodes CDR1 LNHDA and CDR2 SQIVND (reference sequence). CDR3 protein: CACSIGSQNIQYF. CDR3 in DNA: TGTGCCTGTAGTATAGGTAGCCAAAACATTCAGTACTTC.

This clonotype was seen at least ten times. The CDR3 loop is CATSDFDEPGGQFF. The CDR3 coding sequence is TGTGCCACCAGTGATTTCGATGAGCCCGGGGGTCAGTTCTTC. The chain employs TRBV24-1 and TRBJ2-1, with D possibly matching TRBD2 (6 bases). This CDR3 comprises 14 residues. Trimming removed 1 base from V and 13 bases from J, with 16 bases in between. Germline V CDR1 and CDR2: KGHDR, SFDVKD.

This clonotype was recorded many times. The chain is built from TRBV29-1 and TRBJ1-2; 12 bases are a match to TRBD1. CDR1 is SQVTM and CDR2 is ANQGSEA in the germline V gene. V shed 5 bases, J shed 7 bases, and the junction held 8 bases outside the gene matches. This CDR3 has 14 amino acids. The CDR3 bases are TGCAGCGTTCCTGAAAGGGGACAGGGGGCTGGCTACACCTTC. Its translation: CSVPERGQGAGYTF. Drawing the rest from reference TRBV29-1 and TRBJ1-2, the complete variable domain is SAVISQKPSRDICQRGTSLTIQCQVDSQVTMMFWYRQQPGQSLTLIATANQGSEATYESGFVIDKFPISRPNLTFSTLTVSNMSPEDSSIYLCSVPERGQGAGYTFGSGTRLTVV.

This clonotype was found a few times. V is TRBV12-3 or TRBV12-4 and J is TRBJ2-3, with D perhaps being TRBD1 or TRBD2 (5 bases each). This CDR3 region has 12 residues. V lost 10 bases and J lost 1, with 9 bases in between. The CDR3 region is CATRDGTDTQYF. The DNA for the CDR3 is TGTGCCACCAGGGACGGCACAGATACGCAGTATTTT.

Concerning this clonotype: One junction end does not reproduce the germline sequence, and a read error may be involved. CDR3 coding DNA: TGTGCCAGCAGTTTATCGTGGGCCAGAAACTCCTGCGAGCAGTACTTC. Amino acids: CASSLSWARNSCEQYF. The V and J genes are TRBV27 and TRBJ2-7, with D hard to call. CDR1 and CDR2 (germline): MNHEY, SMNVEV (reference sequence). The CDR3 runs 16 residues.

In this sample, this clonotype turned up many times. A read error may produce the germline difference seen at one junction end. The chain joins TRBV19 to TRBJ1-1; D is undetermined. Germline values: CDR1 LNHDA, CDR2 SQIVND (reference sequence). The CDR3 length is 12 residues. CDR3 sequence: CASSIDPVRPAF. The CDR3 nucleotides are TGTGCCAGTAGTATAGATCCGGTCCGACCCGCCTTT.

A note on this clonotype: A much larger clone is a single base away; this may be a read error. This chain joins TRBV20-1 and TRBJ2-7; D is undetermined. Germline V lookup: CDR1 DFQATT, CDR2 SNEGSKA (reference sequence). This CDR3 has 16 amino acids. The CDR3 region is CSARDSFRADSHEQYF. CDR3 nucleotide sequence: TGCAGTGCTAGAGACTCCTTTCGGGCCGACTCCCACGAGCAGTACTTC.

In the case of this clonotype: Without the conserved terminal phenylalanine or tryptophan, this CDR3 likely stems from a read error. The CDR3 reads CASSQDRGLSSYEQYY. In nucleotides, the CDR3 is TGCGCCAGCAGCCAAGATCGGGGACTAAGCTCCTACGAGCAGTACTAC. V is TRBV4-3 and J is TRBJ2-7; 7 nucleotides align to TRBD2. Trimming took 0 bases from V and 0 from J; bases not matched to a gene: 5. Germline lookup yields CDR1 LGHNA and CDR2 YSLEER. The length of the CDR3 is 16 residues.

This clonotype was seen repeatedly, ten times or more. This chain joins TRBV7-9 and TRBJ2-5, with D maybe TRBD2 (6 bases). The CDR3 runs 16 residues. Germline CDR1 is SEHNR and CDR2 is FQNEAQ (reference sequence). V was pared by 3 bases and J by 5 bases, with 19 bases between. In nucleotides, the CDR3 is TGTGCCAGCAGCTTCGGGCCGGACACTCGGGAGGAGACCCAGTACTTC. This sequence encodes CASSFGPDTREETQYF. The variable domain in full, completed from reference TRBV7-9 and TRBJ2-5, reads DTGVSQNPRHKITKRGQNVTFRCDPISEHNRLYWYRQTLGQGPEFLTYFQNEAQLEKSRLLSDRFSAERPKGSFSTLEIQRTEQGDSAMYLCASSFGPDTREETQYFGPGTRLLVL.

In this sample, this clonotype turned up many times. The J gene is TRBJ1-1, the V gene TRBV4-2; D gene ambiguous. Looked up from germline, CDR1 is LGHNA and CDR2 is YNFKEQ. V lost 0 bases and J 1 base, leaving 9 bases between the germline ends. This CDR3 contains 15 residues. The DNA for the CDR3 is TGTGCCAGCAGCCAAGAGGAGGCGGGGAACACTGAAGCTTTCTTT. This encodes CASSQEEAGNTEAFF.

In DNA, the CDR3 is TGTGCCATCAGTGCACCACCGGGGGGGTCGGTGAACACTGAAGCTTTCTTT. Its translation: CAISAPPGGSVNTEAFF. The chain carries TRBV10-3 and TRBJ1-1; tentative D call: TRBD1 (5 bases). The CDR3 covers 17 residues. Trimming left V 4 bases short and J 0 bases short, with 18 bases between. CDR1 is ENHRY, CDR2 SYGVKD, per germline.

In this sample, this clonotype turned up many times. The chain carries TRBV29-1 and TRBJ2-3, with D perhaps matching TRBD1 or TRBD2 (5 bases each). V lost 4 bases to trimming and J lost 2 bases, with 10 bases between them. CDR3 size: 13 residues. Germline assignment: CDR1 SQVTM and CDR2 ANQGSEA. CDR3 protein: CSVVRGPTDTQYF. The DNA of the CDR3 is TGCAGCGTTGTAAGGGGACCCACAGATACGCAGTATTTT.

This clonotype appeared a few times. The rearrangement joins TRBV18 to TRBJ2-3; perhaps TRBD1 as D (6 bases). The CDR3 is 17 amino acids. V dropped 4 bases and J dropped 0 bases, with 17 bases sitting between them. Germline CDR1 is KGHSH and CDR2 is LQKENI. In nucleotides, the CDR3 is TGTGCCAGCTCACTACCTCCGGGACACCCTAGCACAGATACGCAGTATTTT. Translated: CASSLPPGHPSTDTQYF.